This record covers a single T cell receptor beta chain. The antigen is not known. With 7 bases removed from V and 4 bases from J, the gap between germline ends came to 18 bases. Germline CDR1 reads SGHVS; CDR2 reads FQNEAQ. The CDR3 has 15 residues. For the second PCR, which ran for roughly 6 to 12 cycles, a sample-barcoded 5' primer and a J-beta primer mix were used. TCRdb re-called the 5' RACE reads through MiXCR, storing one row per CDR3 protein. The sample lists 550,000 to 600,000 distinct CDR3 sequences, 47% occurring once. The data stem from a study of blood T cells in healthy people across ages. General study results and limits: Donor CMV status was unknown, possibly confounding expanded clonotype changes. With age, beta diversity per million T cells declined roughly linearly, significantly by 30 to 40.

Each sample had at least 6 million PBMCs isolated. The material sequenced was blood. The TCR sequence derives from an elderly man in good health. The genes are TRBV7-8 and TRBJ2-3; TRBD2 is a possible D gene (5 bases). CDR3 nucleotides: TGTGCCAGCACCGTGGCCGGGGTAAAGTCAGATACGCAGTATTTT. Amino acid sequence: CASTVAGVKSDTQYF. The full variable domain, in which reference TRBV7-8 and TRBJ2-3 provide the parts outside the CDR3, is GAGVSQSPRYKVAKRGQDVALRCDPISGHVSLFWYQQALGQGPEFLTYFQNEAQLDKSGLPSDRFFAERPEGSVSTLKIQRTQQEDSAVYLCASTVAGVKSDTQYFGPGTRLTVL.